These 17 T cell receptor beta chains were sequenced from one sample in a study of blood T cell repertoires in COVID-19. Sequencing used immunoSEQ multiplex PCR; TCRdb keeps in-frame clones, though not all of them. The top ten hold about 4.3% of the sample, which has about 250,000 clones, 70% to 90% seen once. The sample was PBMCs or T cells enriched from blood (not recorded which). These receptors all come from a woman aged 30 to 39 who had recovered from COVID-19.

A word on this clone: An end of the junction differs from the germline gene, which may be a read error. The rearrangement joins TRBV29-1 to TRBJ2-5, with TRBD1 matching 9 bases. This CDR3 region has 15 residues. The V gene's germline CDR1 is SQVTM and CDR2 ANQGSEA. Here the CDR3 DNA reads TGCAGCGCTGAAAAACCGGGACAGGGCCAAGAGACCCAGTACTTC. It encodes CSAEKPGQGQETQYF. The complete variable domain, with remaining parts taken from reference TRBV29-1 and TRBJ2-5, reads SAVISQKPSRDICQRGTSLTIQCQVDSQVTMMFWYRQQPGQSLTLIATANQGSEATYESGFVIDKFPISRPNLTFSTLTVSNMSPEDSSIYLCSAEKPGQGQETQYFGPGTRLLVL.

The DNA for the CDR3 is TGTGCCAGCAGCTTACTCATCCGGGACAGGGGAGAAAAACTGTTTTTT. Amino acids: CASSLLIRDRGEKLFF. The gene calls are TRBV11-2 and TRBJ1-4; TRBD1 matches 10 bases. CDR3 length: 16 residues. The V gene end was trimmed by 2 bases and the J gene end by 8 bases; junction bases not matched to a gene: 8. Germline CDR1 and CDR2: SGHAT and FQNNGV.

The chain recombines TRBV5-4 with TRBJ2-7; possibly TRBD1 for D (6 bases). Germline V gives CDR1 SGHNT, CDR2 YYREEE (reference sequence). The V end lost 4 bases, the J end lost 2 bases, and 10 bases lay between the germline ends. This CDR3 comprises 13 residues. The chain's CDR3 is CASSNRDPYEQYF. In DNA, the CDR3 is TGTGCCAGCAGCAACAGGGATCCCTACGAGCAGTACTTC.

The chain has TRBV3-1 (or the pseudogene TRBV3-2) and TRBJ2-1; D remains unclear. In germline, CDR1 is LGHDT, CDR2 YNNKEL (reference sequence). The CDR3 covers 12 residues. Trimming stripped 3 bases from V and 6 bases from J, with 6 bases between. This chain's CDR3 is CASSHSRNEQFF. CDR3 coding DNA: TGTGCCAGCAGCCATTCCCGCAATGAGCAGTTCTTC.

The V call is TRBV29-1, the J call TRBJ1-2; 7 bases align to TRBD1. Germline V gene data show CDR1 as SQVTM and CDR2 as ANQGSEA. The trim removed 6 bases at V and 8 bases at J, leaving 12 bases unmatched. This CDR3 has 13 amino acids. CDR3 residues: CSVESDREWGYTF. Written as DNA, the CDR3 is TGCAGCGTCGAATCCGACAGGGAATGGGGCTACACCTTC.

CDR3 sequence: CASQGAGQGQETQYF. DNA of the CDR3: TGTGCCAGTCAAGGAGCAGGACAGGGGCAAGAGACCCAGTACTTC. The chain uses TRBV19 and TRBJ2-5; 9 positions agree with TRBD1. The CDR3 runs to 15 residues. V lost 8 bases and J lost 2; bases outside the gene matches: 9. Per germline, CDR1 LNHDA and CDR2 SQIVND (reference sequence).

This clone was seen more than once but under ten times. V usage is TRBV19 and J usage is TRBJ1-5; 7 bases are a match to TRBD1. Trimming cost V 4 bases and J 9 bases; bases outside gene matches: 6. The germline V gene has CDR1 LNHDA and CDR2 SQIVND (reference sequence). The CDR3 loop spans 13 amino acids. The CDR3 protein is CASSTTPGGPQHF. The DNA for the CDR3 is TGTGCCAGTAGTACGACGCCAGGGGGGCCCCAGCATTTT.

The rearrangement uses TRBV3-1 (or the pseudogene TRBV3-2) and TRBJ2-7; D perhaps matches TRBD1 (5 bases). The CDR3 consists of 14 residues. V lost 4 bases, J lost 5 bases, and 15 bases lay in between. Germline CDR1 and CDR2: LGHDT and YNNKEL (reference sequence). In DNA, the CDR3 is TGTGCCAGCAGCCCCGGCGGCGGCAGGGACGAGCAGTACTTC. Protein sequence: CASSPGGGRDEQYF.

In regard to this clone: The same CDR3 arises from other DNA sequences in this sample as well. The V call is TRBV12-3 or TRBV12-4, the J call TRBJ2-7; a possible D gene is TRBD2 (5 bases). The germline V and J ends were trimmed by 4 bases and 7 bases, with 8 bases remaining between them. The CDR3 has 11 residues. The chain's CDR3 is CASSSGGEQYF. The CDR3 bases are TGTGCCAGCAGTTCCGGAGGTGAGCAGTACTTC.

The genes are TRBV29-1 and TRBJ2-7, with TRBD1 as a possible D gene (6 bases). Trimming shortened V by 7 bases and J by 5 bases, and 15 bases separated the two germline ends. This CDR3 is built from 12 residues. The V gene's germline CDR1 is SQVTM and CDR2 ANQGSEA. For the CDR3, the DNA is TGCAGCGCCCGCATTGGGGGCAACGAGCAGTACTTC. Translation: CSARIGGNEQYF.

The V gene is TRBV5-4, the J gene TRBJ2-5; D unclear. Per germline, CDR1 SGHNT and CDR2 YYREEE (reference sequence). This CDR3 is built from 16 residues. V shed 1 base and J shed 3 bases, with 16 bases lying between them. CDR3 sequence reads: CASSLFSWPGEETQYF. DNA for the CDR3: TGTGCCAGCAGCTTGTTTTCCTGGCCAGGCGAAGAGACCCAGTACTTC.

The gene calls are TRBV7-9 and TRBJ1-6, with unresolved D. Germline CDR1 is SEHNR and CDR2 is FQNEAQ (reference sequence). The CDR3 consists of 16 residues. The ends were cut back, 5 bases at V and 6 bases at J, with 17 bases in the middle. CDR3 loop: CASSDQPGRGNSPLHF. Written as DNA, the CDR3 is TGTGCCAGCAGCGATCAACCCGGCCGGGGTAATTCACCCCTCCACTTT.

The V call is TRBV11-2, the J call TRBJ2-7; tentatively, D is TRBD2 (6 bases). The CDR3 totals 16 residues. Per germline, CDR1 SGHAT and CDR2 FQNNGV. The ends were cut back, 0 bases at V and 4 bases at J, with 16 bases in the middle. The DNA for the CDR3 is TGTGCCAGCAGCTTAGATAGGGGCCGGGAGAGGTACGAGCAGTACTTC. Translating it yields CASSLDRGRERYEQYF. The full variable domain, its missing parts supplied by reference TRBV11-2 and TRBJ2-7, is EAGVAQSPRYKIIEKRQSVAFWCNPISGHATLYWYQQILGQGPKLLIQFQNNGVVDDSQLPKDRFSAERLKGVDSTLKIQPAKLEDSAVYLCASSLDRGRERYEQYFGPGTRLTVT.

The chain recombines TRBV27 with TRBJ1-1, with 9 bases matching TRBD1. The CDR3 extends over 17 amino acids. Germline V gives CDR1 MNHEY, CDR2 SMNVEV (reference sequence). The V and J ends lost 2 bases and 3 bases, in that order; junction bases with no gene match: 10. The DNA for the CDR3 is TGTGCCAGCAGTTTACTGAGCGGGACAGGGTCGTACACTGAAGCTTTCTTT. Translation: CASSLLSGTGSYTEAFF.

The chain links TRBV10-2 to TRBJ1-1; 8 bases map to TRBD1. Per the germline V gene, CDR1 is WSHSY and CDR2 is SAAADI. V shed 4 bases, J shed 3 bases, and the junction held 13 bases outside the gene matches. The CDR3 is 17 amino acids. The CDR3 bases are TGCGCCAGCAGTGTCCCGGGACAGGTAATTTGGGACACTGAAGCTTTCTTT. Translating it yields CASSVPGQVIWDTEAFF.

V and J are TRBV28 and TRBJ1-2; D is unclear. V dropped 4 bases and J dropped 7 bases, with 13 bases sitting between them. This CDR3 has 13 residues. The V gene's germline CDR1 is MDHEN and CDR2 SYDVKM. The CDR3 protein is CASSSVRGRGYTF. The CDR3 nucleotides are TGTGCCAGCAGTTCTGTACGGGGTCGTGGCTACACCTTC.

The chain is built from TRBV9 and TRBJ2-1, with D maybe TRBD1 (6 bases). The CDR3 spans 15 residues. V shed 0 bases and J shed 7 bases, with 14 bases lying between them. CDR1 and CDR2 from the germline V gene are SGDLS and YYNGEE. In nucleotides, the CDR3 is TGTGCCAGCAGCGTAGCACAGGGCTTCGAGAATGAGCAGTTCTTC. This sequence encodes CASSVAQGFENEQFF.